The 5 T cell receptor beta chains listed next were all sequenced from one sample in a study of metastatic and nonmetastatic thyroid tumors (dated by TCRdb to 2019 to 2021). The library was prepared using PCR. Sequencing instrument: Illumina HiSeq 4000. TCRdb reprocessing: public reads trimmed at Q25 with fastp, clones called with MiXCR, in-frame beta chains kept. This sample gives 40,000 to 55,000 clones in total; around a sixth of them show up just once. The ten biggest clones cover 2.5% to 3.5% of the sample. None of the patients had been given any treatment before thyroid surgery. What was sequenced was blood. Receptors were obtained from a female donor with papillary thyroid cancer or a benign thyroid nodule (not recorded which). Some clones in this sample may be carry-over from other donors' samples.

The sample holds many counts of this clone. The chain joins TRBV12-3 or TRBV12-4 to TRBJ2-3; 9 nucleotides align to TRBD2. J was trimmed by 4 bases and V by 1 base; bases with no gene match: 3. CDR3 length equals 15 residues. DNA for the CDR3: TGTGCCAGCAGTTTAGTGGGACTAGCATCAGATACGCAGTATTTT. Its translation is CASSLVGLASDTQYF.

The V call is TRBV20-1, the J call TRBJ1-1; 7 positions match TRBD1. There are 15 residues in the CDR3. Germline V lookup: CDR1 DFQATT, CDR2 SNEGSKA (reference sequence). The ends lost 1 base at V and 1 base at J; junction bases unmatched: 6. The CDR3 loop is CSARVTGEQNTEAFF. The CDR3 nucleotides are TGCAGTGCTAGAGTAACAGGGGAACAGAACACTGAAGCTTTCTTT.

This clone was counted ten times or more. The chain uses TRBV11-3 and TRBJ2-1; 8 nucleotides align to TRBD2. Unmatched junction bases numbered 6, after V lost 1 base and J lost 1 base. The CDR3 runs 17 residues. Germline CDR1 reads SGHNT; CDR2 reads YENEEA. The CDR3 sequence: CASSLVGLARSYNEQFF. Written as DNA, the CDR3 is TGTGCCAGCAGCTTAGTAGGACTAGCTAGGTCCTACAATGAGCAGTTCTTC.

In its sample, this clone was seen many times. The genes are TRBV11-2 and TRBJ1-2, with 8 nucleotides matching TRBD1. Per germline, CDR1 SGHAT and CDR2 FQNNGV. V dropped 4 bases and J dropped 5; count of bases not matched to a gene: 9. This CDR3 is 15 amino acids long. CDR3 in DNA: TGTGCCAGCAGCTCTACCAGACAGGGGAGATATGGCTACACCTTC. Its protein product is CASSSTRQGRYGYTF.

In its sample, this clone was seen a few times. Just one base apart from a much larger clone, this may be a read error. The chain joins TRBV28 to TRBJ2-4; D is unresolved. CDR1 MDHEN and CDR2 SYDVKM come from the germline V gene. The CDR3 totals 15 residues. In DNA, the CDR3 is TGTGCCAGCAGTCCCGCCGCCGAAGCCAAAAACATTCAGGACTTC. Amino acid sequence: CASSPAAEAKNIQDF.